These T cell receptor beta chains were read from a single sample in a study of T cell changes during pregnancy in multiple sclerosis. Assay: immunoSEQ multiplex PCR; the TCRdb copy retains only in-frame clones and omits some. The profile covers around 61,000 clones, with just under 90% appearing a single time and about 5.7% taken by the ten largest. Material for sequencing was peripheral blood from another person, used as feeder cells. The receptor source for this set is a human donor whose cells served as feeder cells for cultures in a pregnancy study. CDR3s include the opening cysteine and the closing phenylalanine or tryptophan. Each record gives: V gene, J gene, clone size, D gene, CDR3 DNA, CDR3 protein. A D gene is named only where the DNA matches it firmly. Size values are once, few and many counts, or a class for expanded clones, and some rows have none.

v_call: TRBV4-2
j_call: TRBJ2-2
clone_size: NA
d_call: TRBD2
cdr3_nt: TGTGCCAGCAGCCAAGTTTGGACTAGTAACACCGGGGAGCTGTTTTTT
cdr3_aa: CASSQVWTSNTGELFF

v_call: TRBV11-3
j_call: TRBJ2-7
clone_size: NA
d_call: NA
cdr3_nt: TGTGCCAGCAGCTTAGAAGAGGAAACAGGGATGTACTTC
cdr3_aa: CASSLEEETGMYF

v_call: TRBV7-9
j_call: TRBJ2-3
clone_size: NA
d_call: NA
cdr3_nt: TGTGCCAGCAGCTATAGCGGTAGCACAGATACGCAGTATTTT
cdr3_aa: CASSYSGSTDTQYF

v_call: TRBV19
j_call: TRBJ2-7
clone_size: NA
d_call: TRBD1
cdr3_nt: TGTGCCAGTAGTATAGGGACAGGCGAAACCCTCTACGAGCAGTACTTC
cdr3_aa: CASSIGTGETLYEQYF

v_call: TRBV2
j_call: TRBJ2-5
clone_size: NA
d_call: TRBD2
cdr3_nt: TGTGCCAGCGTTAATCCCTATCTTCTAGCGGGGGGACAAGAGACCCAGTACTTC
cdr3_aa: CASVNPYLLAGGQETQYF

v_call: TRBV5-1
j_call: TRBJ2-3
clone_size: NA
d_call: NA
cdr3_nt: TGCGCCAGCAGCTTGGGGATTTTGGGGGATACGCAGTATTTT
cdr3_aa: CASSLGILGDTQYF

v_call: TRBV5-5
j_call: TRBJ2-1
clone_size: NA
d_call: TRBD1
cdr3_nt: TGTGCCAGCAGCTTAGGGACAGGGGTCTACAATGAGCAGTTCTTC
cdr3_aa: CASSLGTGVYNEQFF

v_call: TRBV29-1
j_call: TRBJ1-1
clone_size: NA
d_call: NA
cdr3_nt: TGCAGCGTGTCCCGTGAGAGTGAAGCTTTCTTT
cdr3_aa: CSVSRESEAFF

v_call: TRBV9
j_call: TRBJ2-1
clone_size: NA
d_call: TRBD2
cdr3_nt: TGTGCCAGCAGCGTACAACCGGGACTAGCGAATGAGCAGTTCTTC
cdr3_aa: CASSVQPGLANEQFF

v_call: TRBV7-3
j_call: TRBJ1-3
clone_size: NA
d_call: NA
cdr3_nt: TGTGCCAGCAGCTCATCACAGGGTACTGGAAACACCATATATTTT
cdr3_aa: CASSSSQGTGNTIYF

v_call: TRBV2
j_call: TRBJ2-5
clone_size: once
d_call: NA
cdr3_nt: TGTGCCAGCTCACAGTCCGGCTACCAAGAGACCCAGTACTTC
cdr3_aa: CASSQSGYQETQYF

v_call: TRBV28
j_call: TRBJ1-1
clone_size: NA
d_call: TRBD1
cdr3_nt: TGTGCCAGCAGGACCGGGACAGGGGCCTCGACAGCTTTCTTT
cdr3_aa: CASRTGTGASTAFF

v_call: TRBV6-6
j_call: TRBJ1-5
clone_size: NA
d_call: TRBD1
cdr3_nt: TGTGCCAGCAGTTACGCGACAGGGCCAAGCAATCAGCCCCAGCATTTT
cdr3_aa: CASSYATGPSNQPQHF

v_call: TRBV7-8
j_call: TRBJ1-1
clone_size: NA
d_call: NA
cdr3_nt: TGTGCCAGCAGCTTCGGACAGACGAACACTGAAGCTTTCTTT
cdr3_aa: CASSFGQTNTEAFF

v_call: TRBV19
j_call: TRBJ2-1
clone_size: NA
d_call: TRBD2
cdr3_nt: TGTGCCAGTAGTATTCCCCCGGGGCGGGGGGCCCCGCATGAGCAGTTCTTC
cdr3_aa: CASSIPPGRGAPHEQFF

v_call: TRBV9
j_call: TRBJ1-4
clone_size: NA
d_call: TRBD1
cdr3_nt: TGTGCCAGCAGCGTTTTAGGGGGACAGGCTTTTGAAAAACTGTTTTTT
cdr3_aa: CASSVLGGQAFEKLFF

v_call: TRBV9
j_call: TRBJ2-1
clone_size: NA
d_call: NA
cdr3_nt: TGTGCCAGCAGCGTAAAAGATCGCGGGACGGCTTACAATGAGCAGTTCTTC
cdr3_aa: CASSVKDRGTAYNEQFF

v_call: TRBV7-6
j_call: TRBJ2-2
clone_size: NA
d_call: NA
cdr3_nt: TGTGCCAGCAGCCTCCCGGGCCTGGGGACCGGGGAGCTGTTTTTT
cdr3_aa: CASSLPGLGTGELFF

v_call: TRBV5-1
j_call: TRBJ2-1
clone_size: NA
d_call: TRBD2
cdr3_nt: TGCGCCAGCAGCCCCGGACTAGCGGAGAAGGTTGAGCAGTTCTTC
cdr3_aa: CASSPGLAEKVEQFF

v_call: TRBV28
j_call: TRBJ2-5
clone_size: NA
d_call: TRBD1
cdr3_nt: TGTGCCAGCAGTCCGCGACAGGGGAGAGGGGAGACCCAGTACTTC
cdr3_aa: CASSPRQGRGETQYF

v_call: TRBV27
j_call: TRBJ2-2
clone_size: once
d_call: NA
cdr3_nt: TGTGCCAGCAGTTTAGTACTCACCGGGGAGCTGTTTTTT
cdr3_aa: CASSLVLTGELFF

v_call: TRBV5-4
j_call: TRBJ1-2
clone_size: few
d_call: NA
cdr3_nt: TGTGCCAGCAGCTTGGTCGGGGGCTACACCTTC
cdr3_aa: CASSLVGGYTF

v_call: TRBV11-2
j_call: TRBJ2-7
clone_size: NA
d_call: TRBD1
cdr3_nt: TGTGCCAGCAGCCAAGACAGGGGATCCGAGCAGTACTTC
cdr3_aa: CASSQDRGSEQYF

v_call: TRBV7-6
j_call: TRBJ2-7
clone_size: NA
d_call: NA
cdr3_nt: TGTGCCAGCAGCTGGGACACATCTTCCTACGAGCAGTACTTC
cdr3_aa: CASSWDTSSYEQYF

v_call: TRBV5-1
j_call: TRBJ1-1
clone_size: NA
d_call: TRBD1
cdr3_nt: TGCGCCAGCAGCTCGGGACAGGGACGAGGAAACACTGAAGCTTTCTTT
cdr3_aa: CASSSGQGRGNTEAFF

v_call: TRBV2
j_call: TRBJ1-5
clone_size: NA
d_call: TRBD1
cdr3_nt: TGTGCCAGCACCGGAGACAGGGGGCTGGGCCAGCCCCAGCATTTT
cdr3_aa: CASTGDRGLGQPQHF

v_call: TRBV19
j_call: TRBJ1-1
clone_size: NA
d_call: TRBD1
cdr3_nt: TGTGCCAGTAGCCGTAACAGGGGCCTGAACACTGAAGCTTTCTTT
cdr3_aa: CASSRNRGLNTEAFF

v_call: TRBV5-1
j_call: TRBJ2-7
clone_size: few
d_call: NA
cdr3_nt: TGCGCCAGCAGCTTGGGCAGCCTCTACGAGCAGTACTTC
cdr3_aa: CASSLGSLYEQYF

v_call: TRBV9
j_call: TRBJ2-7
clone_size: NA
d_call: TRBD1
cdr3_nt: TGTGCCAGCAGCCCCCGGGACAGATTCTCCTACGAGCAGTACTTC
cdr3_aa: CASSPRDRFSYEQYF

v_call: TRBV6-1
j_call: TRBJ1-1
clone_size: NA
d_call: NA
cdr3_nt: TGTGCCAGCAGTGAAAAGGACAACACTGAAGCTTTCTTT
cdr3_aa: CASSEKDNTEAFF